These 20 T cell receptor beta chains came from one sample sequenced in a study of shared clonotypes between healthy human individuals. Assay: immunoSEQ multiplex PCR; the TCRdb copy retains only in-frame clones and omits some. The data show 450,000 to 550,000 clones, with 79% seen just once and under 15% held by the top ten. Sequencing was carried out using PBMCs. Receptors originate from a woman in her 40s in good health. Some clones in this sample may be carry-over from other donors' samples.

V gene TRBV19 combines with J gene TRBJ2-2; D tentatively reads TRBD1 or TRBD2 (5 bases each). The CDR3 spans 14 residues. Trimming took off 4 bases at V and 5 bases at J, with 11 bases between the two ends. CDR1 and CDR2 from the germline V gene are LNHDA and SQIVND (reference sequence). The CDR3 loop reads CASSNPGRTGELFF. CDR3 bases: TGTGCCAGTAGTAACCCAGGGAGAACCGGGGAGCTGTTTTTT.

The chain links TRBV5-8 to TRBJ1-4; D perhaps matches TRBD1 (5 bases). Germline V gene lookup returns CDR1 SGHTS and CDR2 YDEGEE. V lost 1 base to trimming and J lost 7 bases, with 14 bases between them. The CDR3 loop spans 15 amino acids. In nucleotides, the CDR3 is TGTGCCAGCAGCTTGATGGGGGGTCGGAGTGAAAAACTGTTTTTT. It specifies CASSLMGGRSEKLFF.

This clone was counted ten times or more. The rearrangement uses TRBV6-1 and TRBJ2-1, with 10 bases lining up with TRBD2. The germline gives CDR1 MNHNS, CDR2 SASEGT. J gave up 8 bases and V 1 base, and 8 bases lay outside the gene matches. The CDR3 runs 16 residues. The CDR3 is CASSEGSGRAEDEQFF. CDR3 coding DNA: TGTGCCAGCAGTGAAGGGAGCGGGAGGGCGGAGGATGAGCAGTTCTTC.

This clone was recorded once. The chain carries TRBV2 and TRBJ2-5; tentative D call: TRBD2 (5 bases). The CDR3 totals 12 residues. Trimming pared 8 bases from V and 5 bases from J, leaving 12 bases between. CDR1 and CDR2 from the germline V gene are SNHLY and FYNNEI. DNA of the CDR3: TGTGCCAGCGGAGGCAGGCGTGAGACCCAGTACTTC. This gives the protein CASGGRRETQYF.

The rearrangement uses TRBV5-1 and TRBJ1-1; D remains ambiguous. Per the germline V gene, CDR1 is SGHRS and CDR2 is YFSETQ. This CDR3 has 13 amino acids. Between the trimmed V and J ends, which lost 4 bases and 2 bases, there was a span of 9 bases. The CDR3 is CASSQTVNTEAFF. The CDR3 nucleotides are TGCGCCAGCAGCCAGACGGTTAACACTGAAGCTTTCTTT.

This clone has more than one count but fewer than ten. J is TRBJ2-5 and V is TRBV10-3; 13 bases line up with TRBD2. The J call may be in error: the DNA end matches TRBJ2-7 better. The CDR3 totals 16 residues. Germline values: CDR1 ENHRY, CDR2 SYGVKD. The CDR3 region is CAISPGLAGFSDEQYF. The CDR3 DNA follows: TGTGCCATCAGCCCGGGACTAGCGGGATTTAGCGACGAGCAGTACTTC.

The chain combines TRBV28 with TRBJ1-2, with a weak D call TRBD1 (5 bases). CDR3 length: 14 residues. Trimming removed 3 bases at V and 2 bases at J, with 10 bases between. CDR1 and CDR2 (germline): MDHEN, SYDVKM. The CDR3 DNA reads as TGTGCCAGCAGTTTGGGGGGTTCAAACTATGGCTACACCTTC. Translated: CASSLGGSNYGYTF.

The chain uses TRBV7-2 and TRBJ2-3; D possibly matches TRBD1 or TRBD2 (5 bases each). Deletions cut 2 bases from V and 1 base from J, with 16 bases between. Germline CDR1 reads SGHTA; CDR2 reads FQGNSA. The CDR3 runs to 17 residues. The CDR3 DNA reads TGTGCCAGCAGCTTAAGTGGTCCCGGGACCGGCACAGATACGCAGTATTTT. Translation: CASSLSGPGTGTDTQYF.

The chain joins TRBV5-5 to TRBJ2-7; D gene uncertain. Germline V gives CDR1 SGHKS, CDR2 YYEKEE (reference sequence). V shed 0 bases and J shed 1 base, with 8 bases lying between them. This CDR3 region has 14 residues. DNA of the CDR3: TGTGCCAGCAGCTTGGCCACTGATTCCTACGAGCAGTACTTC. This codes for CASSLATDSYEQYF.

The chain links TRBV2 to TRBJ1-6, with a tentative D call TRBD1 (6 bases). Trimming took 5 bases from V and 6 from J, leaving 8 bases between them. The CDR3 loop spans 13 amino acids. Germline-derived CDR1 and CDR2 are SNHLY and FYNNEI. DNA for the CDR3: TGTGCCAGCAGTCTGGACAGTAATTCACCCCTCCACTTT. It encodes CASSLDSNSPLHF.

This clone is a singleton in its sample. Additional DNA sequences in this sample encode the identical CDR3. The chain combines TRBV27 with TRBJ2-5; tentatively, D is TRBD2 (5 bases). V was pared by 6 bases and J by 4 bases, with 6 bases between. CDR3 length: 11 amino acids. Germline CDR1 MNHEY, CDR2 SMNVEV (reference sequence). CDR3 DNA: TGTGCCAGCAGCCGGGGAGAGACCCAGTACTTC. Translated: CASSRGETQYF.

J is TRBJ2-1 and V is TRBV28; 11 nucleotides line up with TRBD2. The V segment lost 5 bases and the J segment 9 bases; nucleotides outside the gene matches: 15. The CDR3 spans 17 residues. From germline, CDR1 is MDHEN and CDR2 SYDVKM. CDR3 region: CASSPLGGTSGSGEQFF. CDR3 nucleotide sequence: TGTGCCAGCAGTCCACTGGGTGGGACTAGCGGTTCGGGTGAGCAGTTCTTC.

The genes are TRBV10-2 and TRBJ2-2, with TRBD2 identical over 14 bases. V lost 4 bases and J lost 8; bases outside the gene matches: 6. CDR3 length equals 16 residues. Germline CDR1 reads WSHSY; CDR2 reads SAAADI. The DNA of the CDR3 is TGCGCCAGCAGTGCTCATGGACTAGCGGGAGGTGGGGAGCTGTTTTTT. Its protein product is CASSAHGLAGGGELFF.

J is TRBJ1-5 and V is TRBV6-6; D not certain. Trimming stripped 7 bases from V and 1 base from J, with 8 bases between. CDR1 is MNHNY, CDR2 SVGAGI, per germline (reference sequence). The CDR3 loop spans 13 amino acids. The CDR3 here is CASTAVSNQPQHF. CDR3 sequence (DNA): TGTGCCAGCACCGCCGTAAGCAATCAGCCCCAGCATTTT.

The chain combines TRBV9 with TRBJ2-6; 9 nucleotides align to TRBD1. Trimming at V came to 2 bases and at J to 0 bases, leaving 9 bases not matched to a gene. CDR1 SGDLS and CDR2 YYNGEE come from the germline V gene. The CDR3 spans 19 residues. CDR3 in DNA: TGTGCCAGCAGCGTCCCTCGGACAGGGGCGGGCTCTGGGGCCAACGTCCTGACTTTC. This codes for CASSVPRTGAGSGANVLTF.

The chain uses TRBV9 and TRBJ2-5; a weak D match, TRBD2 (5 bases). V was pared by 0 bases and J by 3 bases, with 15 bases between. CDR1 SGDLS and CDR2 YYNGEE come from the germline V gene. This CDR3 spans 16 amino acids. CDR3 in DNA: TGTGCCAGCAGCGTAGTAGGTAGCGCCTCTAAAGAGACCCAGTACTTC. Protein sequence: CASSVVGSASKETQYF.

The chain combines TRBV28 with TRBJ2-1; 10 positions agree with TRBD2. The CDR3 has 15 amino acids. Germline V gene lookup returns CDR1 MDHEN and CDR2 SYDVKM. V lost 5 bases and J lost 4; bases outside the gene matches: 5. The CDR3 here is CASSVSGRSYNEQFF. CDR3 DNA sequence: TGTGCCAGCAGTGTTAGCGGGAGGTCGTACAATGAGCAGTTCTTC.

V gene TRBV18 combines with J gene TRBJ1-2, with 8 nucleotides matching TRBD1. The CDR3 spans 13 residues. The germline gives CDR1 KGHSH, CDR2 LQKENI. With 5 bases clipped from V and 3 bases from J, the junction kept 2 bases outside the gene matches. DNA of the CDR3: TGTGCCAGCTCAGAGGGACAGGACTATGGCTACACCTTC. Translating gives CASSEGQDYGYTF. The full variable domain, its missing parts supplied by reference TRBV18 and TRBJ1-2, is NAGVMQNPRHLVRRRGQEARLRCSPMKGHSHVYWYRQLPEEGLKFMVYLQKENIIDESGMPKERFSAEFPKEGPSILRIQQVVRGDSAAYFCASSEGQDYGYTFGSGTRLTVV.

The V call is TRBV4-1, the J call TRBJ1-6; D is uncertain. Germline V gives CDR1 MGHRA, CDR2 YSYEKL. CDR3 length equals 16 residues. The ends were cut back, 1 base at V and 4 bases at J, with 11 bases in the middle. The CDR3 bases are TGCGCCAGCAGCCAAGGCTCGCGACCGTATAATTCACCCCTCCACTTT. As protein: CASSQGSRPYNSPLHF.

V is TRBV28 and J is TRBJ2-5, with D hard to call. This CDR3 region has 12 residues. Germline V gene data show CDR1 as MDHEN and CDR2 as SYDVKM. V was pared by 1 base and J by 5 bases, with 5 bases between. The CDR3 region has the DNA TGTGCCAGCAGTTTATCCGCGGAGACCCAGTACTTC. Translated, it gives CASSLSAETQYF.